This T cell receptor beta chain stems from a study of blood T cell repertoires in COVID-19. Overall study context: Samples representing acute and convalescent COVID-19 were sourced from the United States, Italy and Spain. In each case, the material was cDNA or gDNA derived from T cells, B-cell-depleted T cells, or PBMCs.

The V end was cut by 4 bases, the J end by 8 bases, with 17 bases between. The germline V gene encodes CDR1 LNHDA and CDR2 SQIVND (reference sequence). The length of the CDR3 is 15 residues. Authors' processing steps: From reference gene primer amplification, estimates of nucleated cell counts were derived. Clones were sequenced by immunoSEQ multiplex PCR, and TCRdb holds only the in-frame ones, with some missing. V, J and clone size are those of that table, while D and trimming were read from the DNA. Of 150,000 to 200,000 clones in the sample, 75% to 90% were seen once. This chain links TRBV19 with TRBJ1-4; D is unclear. This sequence was found in a man aged 60 to 69 with acute or convalescent COVID-19. Sequenced sample: peripheral blood. The CDR3 DNA sequence: TGTGCCAGTAGTAATGTCCCGCGACTTGGGGAAAAACTGTTTTTT. It specifies CASSNVPRLGEKLFF.